Here is one T cell receptor (beta chain) with its context. As originally analysed: Nucleated cell number was recorded as an estimate derived from reference gene primer amplification. Sequencing used immunoSEQ multiplex PCR; TCRdb keeps in-frame clones, though not all of them. From that table come the V and J calls and clone size; the DNA was used to work out D and trimming. The sample includes about 110,000 clones, over 65% of them seen just once. The CDR3 totals 13 residues. With 4 bases removed from V and 0 bases from J, the gap between germline ends came to 6 bases. This record belongs to a study of blood T cell repertoires in COVID-19. The wider study: Samples representing acute and convalescent COVID-19 were sourced from the United States, Italy and Spain. Sources were T cells, B-cell-depleted T cells, or PBMCs; the material itself was cDNA or gDNA.

The sequence came from an older woman with acute or convalescent COVID-19. Sequenced input: peripheral blood. This chain connects TRBV12-3 or TRBV12-4 to TRBJ2-5; no clear D. The CDR3 DNA reads as TGTGCCAGCAGTTCCGGAGACCAAGAGACCCAGTACTTC. It specifies CASSSGDQETQYF.